The sequence of this T cell receptor (beta chain) was determined in a study of cytomegalovirus exposure and HLA in healthy donors. CDR1 is SGHTA, CDR2 FQGNSA, per germline. V lost 5 bases to trimming and J lost 5 bases; unmatched junction nucleotides: 12. CDR3 length: 16 residues. 60 Vbeta and 13 Jbeta primers were used in PCR. Repertoires were generated with immunoSEQ multiplex PCR, while TCRdb's copy carries only in-frame clones and drops some. The sample records 90,000 to 100,000 clones, about two thirds being singletons. Sequenced: PBMCs. V usage is TRBV7-2 and J usage is TRBJ2-1, with 7 bases that match TRBD1. The TCR sequence derives from a boy younger than 18 in good health and CMV-seropositive. CDR3 sequence reads: CASSHAQGHANNEQFF. As DNA, the CDR3 is TGTGCCAGCAGCCACGCACAGGGGCACGCTAACAATGAGCAGTTCTTC.